What follows are 9 T cell receptor beta chains derived from one specimen sequenced in a study of cytomegalovirus exposure and HLA in healthy donors. The PCR contained 60 Vbeta and 13 Jbeta primers. Clones were read by immunoSEQ multiplex PCR, and TCRdb kept only the in-frame ones, dropping some. Here the sample spans approximately 200,000 clones, around 74% being singletons. The sequenced sample consisted of PBMCs. These receptor sequences come from a girl aged 10-17 years in good health and CMV-seropositive.

The rearrangement joins TRBV11-2 to TRBJ2-7; TRBD1 agrees at 9 bases. Per germline, CDR1 SGHAT and CDR2 FQNNGV. Germline trimming cut 1 base from V and 3 bases from J; bases unmatched to any gene: 4. The CDR3 is made up of 15 amino acids. In nucleotides, the CDR3 is TGTGCCAGCAGCTTAGTGGCGACAGGGGGCTACGAGCAGTACTTC. This sequence encodes CASSLVATGGYEQYF.

V gene TRBV11-2 combines with J gene TRBJ2-1, with 9 bases lining up with TRBD2. The CDR3 length is 15 residues. Germline values: CDR1 SGHAT, CDR2 FQNNGV. V dropped 2 bases and J dropped 7; count of bases not matched to a gene: 6. The CDR3 here is CASSLLAGLGNEQFF. CDR3 coding DNA: TGTGCCAGCAGCTTACTAGCGGGGCTGGGGAATGAGCAGTTCTTC.

This CDR3 is CASSLAGRDYYEQYF. The CDR3 bases are TGTGCCAGCAGCCTAGCGGGGAGGGACTACTACGAGCAGTACTTC. V usage is TRBV5-6 and J usage is TRBJ2-7; TRBD2 aligns across 9 bases. The CDR3 covers 15 residues. Germline V gene lookup returns CDR1 SGHDT and CDR2 YYEEEE. With 4 bases clipped from V and 3 bases from J, the junction kept 8 bases outside the gene matches. Combining the CDR3 with reference TRBV5-6 and TRBJ2-7 gives the whole variable domain DAGVTQSPTHLIKTRGQQVTLRCSPKSGHDTVSWYQQALGQGPQFIFQYYEEEERQRGNFPDRFSGHQFPNYSSELNVNALLLGDSALYLCASSLAGRDYYEQYFGPGTRLTVT.

The chain has TRBV7-2 and TRBJ1-2; tentative D call: TRBD1 (6 bases). Germline CDR1 SGHTA, CDR2 FQGNSA. The CDR3 is made up of 16 amino acids. The V gene lost 5 bases and the J gene lost 3 bases, with 19 bases spanning the gap. The CDR3 DNA reads as TGTGCCAGCAGCCCCCGCCAGGGTGCAGGGGACTATGGCTACACCTTC. Translated, it gives CASSPRQGAGDYGYTF.

The V gene is TRBV5-1, the J gene TRBJ1-2; 9 nucleotides line up with TRBD1. Germline-derived CDR1 and CDR2 are SGHRS and YFSETQ. The CDR3 totals 13 residues. Germline trimming cut 4 bases from V and 6 bases from J; bases unmatched to any gene: 4. CDR3 protein: CASSPGQGDGYTF. In DNA, the CDR3 is TGCGCCAGCAGCCCGGGACAGGGAGATGGCTACACCTTC.

The chain has TRBV14 and TRBJ1-6; D gene uncertain. Trimming removed 3 bases at V and 7 bases at J, with 10 bases between. CDR1 is SGHDN, CDR2 FVKESK, per germline. CDR3 length: 14 residues. CDR3 loop: CASSHWSRNSPLHF. Here the CDR3 DNA reads TGTGCCAGCAGCCATTGGTCTCGGAATTCACCCCTCCACTTT.

The J gene is TRBJ1-1, the V gene TRBV5-6, with TRBD1 as a possible D gene (6 bases). Germline-derived CDR1 and CDR2 are SGHDT and YYEEEE. The CDR3 spans 14 residues. Trimming shortened V by 4 bases and J by 4 bases, and 14 bases separated the two germline ends. CDR3 DNA: TGTGCCAGCAGCCGGGGGGCGTTGGGCACTGAAGCTTTCTTT. Its translation is CASSRGALGTEAFF. Based on the CDR3 plus reference TRBV5-6 and TRBJ1-1, the full variable domain is DAGVTQSPTHLIKTRGQQVTLRCSPKSGHDTVSWYQQALGQGPQFIFQYYEEEERQRGNFPDRFSGHQFPNYSSELNVNALLLGDSALYLCASSRGALGTEAFFGQGTRLTVV.

The chain links TRBV5-6 to TRBJ2-2; D is unclear. This CDR3 is 14 amino acids long. V dropped 0 bases and J dropped 6 bases, with 9 bases sitting between them. The V gene's germline CDR1 is SGHDT and CDR2 YYEEEE. CDR3 sequence: CASSLGSPAGELFF. CDR3 nucleotide sequence: TGTGCCAGCAGCTTGGGCTCCCCGGCCGGGGAGCTGTTTTTT.

This chain links TRBV2 with TRBJ2-7; 9 positions agree with TRBD1. The CDR3 covers 11 residues. Losses at the gene ends were 8 bases for V and 6 bases for J; bases not matched to a gene: 2. Per the germline V gene, CDR1 is SNHLY and CDR2 is FYNNEI. The DNA of the CDR3 is TGTGCCAGCTACAGGGGGCGCGAGCAGTACTTC. It codes for CASYRGREQYF.